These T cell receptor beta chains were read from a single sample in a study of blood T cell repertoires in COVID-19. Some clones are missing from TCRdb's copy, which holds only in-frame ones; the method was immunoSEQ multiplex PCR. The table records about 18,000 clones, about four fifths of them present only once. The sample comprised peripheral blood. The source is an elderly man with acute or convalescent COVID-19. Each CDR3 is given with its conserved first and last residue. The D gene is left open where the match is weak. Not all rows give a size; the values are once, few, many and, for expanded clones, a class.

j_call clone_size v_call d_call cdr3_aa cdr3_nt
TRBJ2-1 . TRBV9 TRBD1 CASSVAGTGTTTGNEQFF TGTGCCAGCAGCGTAGCGGGGACAGGGACAACCACGGGGAATGAGCAGTTCTTC
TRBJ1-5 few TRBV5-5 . CASSLDSSNQPQHF TGTGCCAGCAGCTTAGACAGTAGCAATCAGCCCCAGCATTTT
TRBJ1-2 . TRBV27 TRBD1 CASSGRTGLSPYGYTF TGTGCCAGCAGTGGCCGGACAGGGCTCTCACCTTATGGCTACACCTTC
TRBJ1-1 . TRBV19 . CASRRGIDNKAFF TGTGCCAGTAGAAGAGGGATAGACAACAAAGCTTTCTTT
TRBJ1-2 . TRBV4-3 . CASSQIGVYGYTF TGCGCCAGCAGCCAAATAGGGGTCTATGGCTACACCTTC
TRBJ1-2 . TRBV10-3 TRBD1 CAISRTGTNYGYTF TGTGCCATCAGTAGGACAGGCACTAACTATGGCTACACCTTC
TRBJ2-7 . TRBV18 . CASSPGPPGAATAYEQYF TGTGCCAGCTCACCCGGTCCCCCAGGGGCCGCCACCGCCTACGAGCAGTACTTC
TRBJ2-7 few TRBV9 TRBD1 CASSVGGTGSYEQYF TGTGCCAGCAGCGTAGGAGGGACAGGATCCTACGAGCAGTACTTC
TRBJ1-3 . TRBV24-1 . CATSDSRGGNTIYF TGTGCCACCAGTGATTCCAGGGGAGGAAACACCATATATTTT
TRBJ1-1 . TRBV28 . CASSPPRAKRDTEAFF TGTGCCAGCAGTCCCCCCCGGGCGAAGAGGGACACTGAAGCTTTCTTT
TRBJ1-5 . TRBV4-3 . CASSQEANQPQHF TGCGCCAGCAGCCAAGAGGCCAATCAGCCCCAGCATTTT
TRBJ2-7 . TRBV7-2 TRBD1 CASSLVGGNYEQYF TGTGCCAGCAGCTTAGTAGGGGGCAACTACGAGCAGTACTTC
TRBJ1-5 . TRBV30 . CAWSAPHRANQPQHF TGTGCCTGGAGTGCACCACACAGGGCTAATCAGCCCCAGCATTTT
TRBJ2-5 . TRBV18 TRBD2 CASAGLAAQETQYF TGTGCCAGCGCGGGACTAGCGGCCCAAGAGACCCAGTACTTC
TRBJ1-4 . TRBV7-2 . CASSPAGVPNEKLFF TGTGCCAGCAGCCCGGCGGGGGTACCTAATGAAAAACTGTTTTTT